This TCR beta chain is from a study of early T cells in non-severe SARS-CoV-2 infection. On the study more broadly: Chains were unpaired, as sequencing was done on bulk RNA from unsorted whole blood. Points from the study as a whole: In VDJdb matching, anti-spike CD8 responses were favored while private and CD4 specificities went missing.

CDR3 length: 16 residues. V shed 5 bases and J 6 bases; nucleotides not matched to a gene: 7. Germline V lookup: CDR1 MNHEY, CDR2 SVGEGT. Individual cDNA molecules received unique molecular identifiers. MiXCR was run by TCRdb on the 5' RACE reads, yielding one entry per CDR3 protein. The sample records 60,000 to 75,000 distinct CDR3 sequences, approximately 10% being singletons. Many counts were recorded for this clonotype. Its antigen remains unidentified. The clonotype originates from an adult who was a healthcare worker with PCR-confirmed SARS-CoV-2 infection or an uninfected control (not recorded which). Material: whole blood, obtained at baseline. J is TRBJ1-6 and V is TRBV6-2 or TRBV6-3; the match to TRBD1 covers 10 bases. CDR3 amino acids: CASSTRTGGINSPLHF. CDR3 nucleotides: TGTGCCAGCAGTACCCGGACAGGGGGAATTAATTCACCCCTCCACTTT.